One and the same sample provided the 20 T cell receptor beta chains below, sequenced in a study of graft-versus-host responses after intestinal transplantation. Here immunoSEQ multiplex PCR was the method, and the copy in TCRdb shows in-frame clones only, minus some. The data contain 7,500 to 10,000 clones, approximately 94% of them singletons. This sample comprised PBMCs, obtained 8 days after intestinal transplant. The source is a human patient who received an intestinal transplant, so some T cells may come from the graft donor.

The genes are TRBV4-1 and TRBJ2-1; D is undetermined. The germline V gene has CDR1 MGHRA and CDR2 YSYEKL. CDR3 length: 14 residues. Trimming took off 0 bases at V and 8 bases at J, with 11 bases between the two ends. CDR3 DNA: TGCGCCAGCAGCCAAGATCGGAGTTATGATGAGCAGTTCTTC. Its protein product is CASSQDRSYDEQFF.

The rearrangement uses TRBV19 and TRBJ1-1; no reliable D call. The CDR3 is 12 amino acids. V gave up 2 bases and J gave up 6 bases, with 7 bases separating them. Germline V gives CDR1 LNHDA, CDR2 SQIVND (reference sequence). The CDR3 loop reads CASSISKAEAFF. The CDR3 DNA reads TGTGCCAGTAGTATATCAAAGGCTGAAGCTTTCTTT.

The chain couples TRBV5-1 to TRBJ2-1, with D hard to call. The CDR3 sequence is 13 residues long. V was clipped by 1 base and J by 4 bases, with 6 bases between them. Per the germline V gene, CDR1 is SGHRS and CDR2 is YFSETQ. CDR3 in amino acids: CASSLYEYNEQFF. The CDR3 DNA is TGCGCCAGCAGCTTGTACGAATACAATGAGCAGTTCTTC.

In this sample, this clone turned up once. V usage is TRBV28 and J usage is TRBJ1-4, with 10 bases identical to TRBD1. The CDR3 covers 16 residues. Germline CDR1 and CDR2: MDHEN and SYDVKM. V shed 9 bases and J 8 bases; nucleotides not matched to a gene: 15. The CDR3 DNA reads TGTGCCAGTAGGAGTGAGACCGGGACAGGGGTAGAAAAACTGTTTTTT. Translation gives CASRSETGTGVEKLFF.

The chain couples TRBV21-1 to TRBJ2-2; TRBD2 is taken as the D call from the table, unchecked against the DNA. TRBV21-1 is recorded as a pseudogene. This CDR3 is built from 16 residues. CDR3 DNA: TGTGCCAGCAGGGGGGCGGGAGGGCCCGACACCGGGGAGCTGTTTTTT. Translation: CASRGAGGPDTGELFF.

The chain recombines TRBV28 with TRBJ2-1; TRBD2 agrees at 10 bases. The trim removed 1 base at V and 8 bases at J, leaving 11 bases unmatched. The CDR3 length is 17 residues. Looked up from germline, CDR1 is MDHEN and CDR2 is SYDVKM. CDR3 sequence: CASSLLKLAGVAHEQFF. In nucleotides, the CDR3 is TGTGCCAGCAGTTTATTGAAGCTAGCGGGAGTAGCGCATGAGCAGTTCTTC.

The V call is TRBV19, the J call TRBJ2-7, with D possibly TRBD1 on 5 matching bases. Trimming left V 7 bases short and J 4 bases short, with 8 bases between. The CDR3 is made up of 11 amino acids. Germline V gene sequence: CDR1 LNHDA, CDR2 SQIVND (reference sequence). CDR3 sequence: CASTGFYEQYF. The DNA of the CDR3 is TGTGCCAGTACAGGGTTTTACGAGCAGTACTTC.

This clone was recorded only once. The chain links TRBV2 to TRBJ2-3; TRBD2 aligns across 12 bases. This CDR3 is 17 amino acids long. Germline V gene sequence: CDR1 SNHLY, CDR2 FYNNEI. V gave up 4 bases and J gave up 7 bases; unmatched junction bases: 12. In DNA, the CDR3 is TGTGCCAGCAGTGCCTACCTATCTAGCGGGGGGGCGTATACGCAGTATTTT. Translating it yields CASSAYLSSGGAYTQYF.

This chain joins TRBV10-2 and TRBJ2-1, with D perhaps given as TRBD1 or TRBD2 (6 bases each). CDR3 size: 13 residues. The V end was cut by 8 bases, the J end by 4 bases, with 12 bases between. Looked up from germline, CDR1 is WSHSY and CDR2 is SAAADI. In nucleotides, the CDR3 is TGCGCCAGCGGGGGGCAGGGATACAATGAGCAGTTCTTC. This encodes CASGGQGYNEQFF.

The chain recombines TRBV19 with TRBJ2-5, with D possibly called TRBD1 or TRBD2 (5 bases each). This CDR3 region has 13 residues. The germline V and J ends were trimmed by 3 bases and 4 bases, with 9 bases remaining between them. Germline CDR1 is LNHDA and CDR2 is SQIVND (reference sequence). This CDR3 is CASSIRGTETQYF. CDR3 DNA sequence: TGTGCCAGTAGTATTAGAGGGACAGAGACCCAGTACTTC.

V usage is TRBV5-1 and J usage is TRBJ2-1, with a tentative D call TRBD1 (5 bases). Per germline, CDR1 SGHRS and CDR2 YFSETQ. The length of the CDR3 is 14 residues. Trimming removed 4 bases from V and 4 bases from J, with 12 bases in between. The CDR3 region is CASSVNRLYNEQFF. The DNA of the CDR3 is TGCGCCAGCAGCGTGAACAGGCTTTACAATGAGCAGTTCTTC.

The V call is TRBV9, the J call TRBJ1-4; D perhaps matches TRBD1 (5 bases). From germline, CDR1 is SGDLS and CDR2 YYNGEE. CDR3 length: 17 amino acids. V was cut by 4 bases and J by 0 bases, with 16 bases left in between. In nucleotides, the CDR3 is TGTGCCAGCAGCCCCCGGGGGGGTTCGGCAACTAATGAAAAACTGTTTTTT. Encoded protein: CASSPRGGSATNEKLFF.

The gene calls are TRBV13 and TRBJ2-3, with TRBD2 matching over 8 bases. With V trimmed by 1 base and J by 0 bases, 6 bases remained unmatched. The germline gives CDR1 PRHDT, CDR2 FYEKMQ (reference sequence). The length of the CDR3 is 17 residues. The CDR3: CASSLEGSGVSTDTQYF. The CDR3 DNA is TGTGCCAGCAGCTTAGAGGGTAGCGGGGTTAGCACAGATACGCAGTATTTT.

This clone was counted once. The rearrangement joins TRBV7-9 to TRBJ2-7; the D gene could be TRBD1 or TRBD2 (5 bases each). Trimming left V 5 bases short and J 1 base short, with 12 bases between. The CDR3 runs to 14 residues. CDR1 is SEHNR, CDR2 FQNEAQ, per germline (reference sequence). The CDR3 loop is CASSHRDVSYEQYF. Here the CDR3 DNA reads TGTGCCAGCAGCCACCGGGACGTATCCTACGAGCAGTACTTC.

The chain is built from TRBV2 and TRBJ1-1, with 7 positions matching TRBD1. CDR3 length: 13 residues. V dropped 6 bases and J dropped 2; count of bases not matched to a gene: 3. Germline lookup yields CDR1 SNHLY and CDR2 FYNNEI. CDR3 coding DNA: TGTGCCAGCAGCGACAGGGCCAACACTGAAGCTTTCTTT. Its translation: CASSDRANTEAFF.

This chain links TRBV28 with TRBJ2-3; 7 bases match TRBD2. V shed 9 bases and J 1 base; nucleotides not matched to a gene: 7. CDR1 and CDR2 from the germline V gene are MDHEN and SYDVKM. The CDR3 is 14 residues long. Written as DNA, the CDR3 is TGTGCCAGTGGGGCTAGCGGCCGCACAGATACGCAGTATTTT. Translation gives CASGASGRTDTQYF.

This CDR3 is CASSLEGNSNQPQHF. The CDR3 DNA reads TGTGCCAGCAGCTTAGAAGGGAATAGCAATCAGCCCCAGCATTTT. The chain carries TRBV7-6 and TRBJ1-5; no reliable D call. Between the trimmed V and J ends, which lost 1 base and 0 bases, there was a span of 7 bases. The CDR3 totals 15 residues. Germline V gene lookup returns CDR1 SGHVS and CDR2 FNYEAQ. Supplemented by reference TRBV7-6 and TRBJ1-5, the full variable domain reads GAGVSQSPRYKVTKRGQDVALRCDPISGHVSLYWYRQALGQGPEFLTYFNYEAQQDKSGLPNDRFSAERPEGSISTLTIQRTEQRDSAMYRCASSLEGNSNQPQHFGDGTRLSIL.

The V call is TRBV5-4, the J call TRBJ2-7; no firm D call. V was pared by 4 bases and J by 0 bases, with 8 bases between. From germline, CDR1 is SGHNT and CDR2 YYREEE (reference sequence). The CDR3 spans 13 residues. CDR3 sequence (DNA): TGTGCCAGCAGCGTCGCAGCCTCCTACGAGCAGTACTTC. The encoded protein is CASSVAASYEQYF.

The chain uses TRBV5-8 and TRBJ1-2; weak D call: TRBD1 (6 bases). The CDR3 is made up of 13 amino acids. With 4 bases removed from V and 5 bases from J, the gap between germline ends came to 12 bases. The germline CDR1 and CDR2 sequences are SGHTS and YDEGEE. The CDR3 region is CASSHGTPYGYTF. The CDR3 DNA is TGTGCCAGCAGCCACGGGACACCTTATGGCTACACCTTC.

CDR3 region: CASSFRALDWSSYNSPLHF. The CDR3 DNA sequence: TGCGCCAGCAGCTTCCGGGCCCTAGATTGGAGCTCCTATAATTCACCCCTCCACTTT. The V and J genes are TRBV5-1 and TRBJ1-6, with D hard to call. Germline V CDR1 and CDR2: SGHRS, YFSETQ. V lost 2 bases, J lost 0 bases, and 18 bases lay in between. The CDR3 is 19 amino acids.